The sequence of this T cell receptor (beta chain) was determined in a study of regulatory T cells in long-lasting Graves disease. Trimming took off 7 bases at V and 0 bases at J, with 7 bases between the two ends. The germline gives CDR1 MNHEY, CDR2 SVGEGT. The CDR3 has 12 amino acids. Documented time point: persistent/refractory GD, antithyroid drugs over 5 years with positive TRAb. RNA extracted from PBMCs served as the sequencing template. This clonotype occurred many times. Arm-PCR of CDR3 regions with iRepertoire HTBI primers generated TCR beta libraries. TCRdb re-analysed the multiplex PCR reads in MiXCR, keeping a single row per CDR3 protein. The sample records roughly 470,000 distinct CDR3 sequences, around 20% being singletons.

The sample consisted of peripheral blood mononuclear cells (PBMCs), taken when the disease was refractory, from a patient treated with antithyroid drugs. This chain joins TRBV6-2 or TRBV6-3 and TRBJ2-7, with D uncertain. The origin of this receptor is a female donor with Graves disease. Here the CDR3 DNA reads TGTGCCAGCAAAACAGACTCCTACGAGCAGTACTTC. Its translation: CASKTDSYEQYF.